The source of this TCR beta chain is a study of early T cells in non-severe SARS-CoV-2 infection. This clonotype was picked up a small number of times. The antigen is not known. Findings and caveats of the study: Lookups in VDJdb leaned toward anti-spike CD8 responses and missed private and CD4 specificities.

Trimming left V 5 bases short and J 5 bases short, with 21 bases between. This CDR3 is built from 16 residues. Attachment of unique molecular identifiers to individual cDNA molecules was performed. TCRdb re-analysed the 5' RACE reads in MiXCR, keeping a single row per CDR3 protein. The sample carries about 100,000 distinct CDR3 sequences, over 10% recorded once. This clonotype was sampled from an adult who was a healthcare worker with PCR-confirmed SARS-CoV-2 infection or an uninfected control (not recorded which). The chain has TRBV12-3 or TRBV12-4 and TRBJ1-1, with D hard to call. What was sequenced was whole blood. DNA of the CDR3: TGTGCCAGCAGTCCCAATGACGGGAGAGGGAGGACTGAAGCTTTCTTT. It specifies CASSPNDGRGRTEAFF.